This paragraph reports one T cell receptor (beta chain). Antigen unknown. This entry comes from a study of radiotherapy plus CTLA-4 blockade in lung cancer. CDR1 and CDR2 from the germline V gene are MGHRA and YSYEKL. The CDR3 spans 17 residues. Trimming removed 3 bases from V and 5 bases from J; junction bases left unmatched: 11. Study-level points and caveats: Tumor-origin TCR clones grew in blood after radiotherapy plus ipilimumab. Early clone dynamics of blood T cells, plus interferon-beta, reportedly predicted response best.

In chemo-refractory metastatic non-small-cell lung cancer, patients got ipilimumab CTLA-4 blockade together with focal radiation. Sequencing used immunoSEQ multiplex PCR; TCRdb keeps in-frame clones, though not all of them. The data contain tens of thousands of clones, about 81% of them seen just once; the ten biggest clones take up under 30%. The chain combines TRBV4-1 with TRBJ2-5; 11 positions agree with TRBD2. The source was peripheral blood, collected from a patient treated with radiotherapy plus ipilimumab. This receptor was obtained from a human donor with non-small cell lung cancer that progressed on radiotherapy plus ipilimumab. CDR3 loop: CASSQASSGGTRETQYF. The DNA for the CDR3 is TGCGCCAGCAGCCAGGCCTCTAGCGGGGGGACCCGTGAGACCCAGTACTTC.